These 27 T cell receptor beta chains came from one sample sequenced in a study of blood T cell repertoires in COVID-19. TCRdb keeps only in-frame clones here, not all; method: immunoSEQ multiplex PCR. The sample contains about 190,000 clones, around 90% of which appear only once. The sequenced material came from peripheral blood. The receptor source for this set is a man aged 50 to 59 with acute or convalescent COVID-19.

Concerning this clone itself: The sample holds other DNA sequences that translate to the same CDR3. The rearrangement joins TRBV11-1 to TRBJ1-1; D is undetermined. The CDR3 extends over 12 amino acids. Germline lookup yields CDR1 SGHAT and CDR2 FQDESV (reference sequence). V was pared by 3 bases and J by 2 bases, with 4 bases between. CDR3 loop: CASSFRNTEAFF. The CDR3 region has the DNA TGTGCCAGCAGCTTCAGAAACACTGAAGCTTTCTTT.

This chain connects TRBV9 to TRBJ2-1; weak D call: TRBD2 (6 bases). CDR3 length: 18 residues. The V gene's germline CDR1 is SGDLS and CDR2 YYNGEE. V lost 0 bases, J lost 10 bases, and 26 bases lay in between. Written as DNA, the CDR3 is TGTGCCAGCAGCGTAGGAGGAGGAGGGGCGATAAGAAGGGGCGAGCAGTTCTTC. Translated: CASSVGGGGAIRRGEQFF.

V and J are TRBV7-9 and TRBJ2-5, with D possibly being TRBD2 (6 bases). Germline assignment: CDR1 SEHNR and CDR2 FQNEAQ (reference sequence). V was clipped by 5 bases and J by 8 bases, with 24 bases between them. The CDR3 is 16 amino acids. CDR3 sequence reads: CASSPRGPVVGSTQYF. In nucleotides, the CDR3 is TGTGCCAGCAGCCCTCGAGGTCCAGTGGTCGGGAGTACCCAGTACTTC.

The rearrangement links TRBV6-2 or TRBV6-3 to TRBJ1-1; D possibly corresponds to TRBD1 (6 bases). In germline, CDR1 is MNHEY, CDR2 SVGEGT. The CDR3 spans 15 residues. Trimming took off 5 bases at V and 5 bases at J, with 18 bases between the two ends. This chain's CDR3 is CASSRQTIRGTEAFF. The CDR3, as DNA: TGTGCCAGCAGTAGACAGACCATCAGGGGAACTGAAGCTTTCTTT.

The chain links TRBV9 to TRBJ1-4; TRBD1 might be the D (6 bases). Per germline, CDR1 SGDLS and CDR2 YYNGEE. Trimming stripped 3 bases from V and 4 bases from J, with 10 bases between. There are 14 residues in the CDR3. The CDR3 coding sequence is TGTGCCAGCAGCGAGGACAGTCGTAATGAAAAACTGTTTTTT. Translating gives CASSEDSRNEKLFF.

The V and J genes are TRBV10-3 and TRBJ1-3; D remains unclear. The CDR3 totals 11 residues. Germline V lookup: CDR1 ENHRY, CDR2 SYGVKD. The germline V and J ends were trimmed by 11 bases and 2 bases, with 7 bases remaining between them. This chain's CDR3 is CASSPGNTIYF. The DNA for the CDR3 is TGTGCCTCGTCTCCTGGAAACACCATATATTTT.

CDR3 sequence reads: CASTTGAGELFF. Written as DNA, the CDR3 is TGTGCCAGCACCACAGGGGCCGGGGAGCTGTTTTTT. V is TRBV12-3 or TRBV12-4 and J is TRBJ2-2; TRBD1 matches at 7 bases. The CDR3 loop spans 12 amino acids. The V segment lost 7 bases and the J segment 6 bases; nucleotides outside the gene matches: 2.

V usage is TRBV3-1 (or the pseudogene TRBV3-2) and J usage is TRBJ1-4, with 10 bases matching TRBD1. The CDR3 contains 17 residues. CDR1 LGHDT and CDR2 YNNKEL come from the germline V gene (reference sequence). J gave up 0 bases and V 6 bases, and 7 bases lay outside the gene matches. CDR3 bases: TGTGCCAGCAGTACCGGGACAGGGGTTGCAACTAATGAAAAACTGTTTTTT. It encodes CASSTGTGVATNEKLFF.

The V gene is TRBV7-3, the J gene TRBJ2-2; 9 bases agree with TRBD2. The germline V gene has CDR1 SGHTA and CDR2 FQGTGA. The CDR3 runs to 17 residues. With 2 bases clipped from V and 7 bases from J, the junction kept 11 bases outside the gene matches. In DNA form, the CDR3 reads TGTGCCAGCAGCTTAGATGGAGTAGCGGGAGAGAACGGGGAGCTGTTTTTT. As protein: CASSLDGVAGENGELFF.

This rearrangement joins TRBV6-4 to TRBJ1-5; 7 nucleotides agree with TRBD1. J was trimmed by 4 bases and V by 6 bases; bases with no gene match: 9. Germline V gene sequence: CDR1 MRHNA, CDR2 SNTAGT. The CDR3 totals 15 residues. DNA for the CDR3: TGTGCCAGCAGCATACAAGGGGGCCCTAATCAGCCCCAGCATTTT. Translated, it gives CASSIQGGPNQPQHF.

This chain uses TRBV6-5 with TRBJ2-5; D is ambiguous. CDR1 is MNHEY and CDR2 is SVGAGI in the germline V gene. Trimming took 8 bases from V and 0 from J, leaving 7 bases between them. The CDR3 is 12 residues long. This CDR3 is CASAADQETQYF. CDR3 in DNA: TGTGCCAGCGCCGCAGACCAAGAGACCCAGTACTTC.

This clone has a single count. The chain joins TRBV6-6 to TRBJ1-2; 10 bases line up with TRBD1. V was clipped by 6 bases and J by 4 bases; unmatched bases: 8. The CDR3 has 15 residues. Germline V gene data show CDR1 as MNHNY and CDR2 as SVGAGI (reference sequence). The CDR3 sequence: CASRGGQGPSYGYTF. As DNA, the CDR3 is TGTGCCAGCAGGGGGGGACAGGGGCCGTCCTATGGCTACACCTTC.

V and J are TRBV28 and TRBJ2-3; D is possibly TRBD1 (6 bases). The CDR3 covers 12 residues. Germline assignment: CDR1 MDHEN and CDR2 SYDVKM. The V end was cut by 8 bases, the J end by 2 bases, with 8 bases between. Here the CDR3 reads CASGQTTDTQYF. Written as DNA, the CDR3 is TGTGCCAGCGGACAGACCACAGATACGCAGTATTTT.

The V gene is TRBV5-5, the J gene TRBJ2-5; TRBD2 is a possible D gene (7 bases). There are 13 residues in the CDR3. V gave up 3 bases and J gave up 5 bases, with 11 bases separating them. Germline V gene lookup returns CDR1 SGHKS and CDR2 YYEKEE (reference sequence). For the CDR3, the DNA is TGTGCCAGCAGCTACAGGGAGGGTGAGACCCAGTACTTC. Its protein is CASSYREGETQYF. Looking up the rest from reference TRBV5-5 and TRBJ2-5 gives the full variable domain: DAGVTQSPTHLIKTRGQQVTLRCSPISGHKSVSWYQQVLGQGPQFIFQYYEKEERGRGNFPDRFSARQFPNYSSELNVNALLLGDSALYLCASSYREGETQYFGPGTRLLVL.

CDR3 nucleotide sequence: TGTGCCAGCAGTTCTAGGACGAACACCGGGGAGCTGTTTTTT. It specifies CASSSRTNTGELFF. The gene calls are TRBV6-5 and TRBJ2-2; D remains unclear. Between the trimmed V and J ends, which lost 4 bases and 0 bases, there was a span of 6 bases. Germline-derived CDR1 and CDR2 are MNHEY and SVGAGI. The CDR3 covers 14 residues.

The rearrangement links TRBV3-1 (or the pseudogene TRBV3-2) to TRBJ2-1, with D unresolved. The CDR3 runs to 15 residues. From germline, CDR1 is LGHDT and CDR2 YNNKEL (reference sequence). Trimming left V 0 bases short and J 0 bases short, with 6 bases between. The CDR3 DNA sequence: TGTGCCAGCAGCCAAGACGTCAGCTCCTACAATGAGCAGTTCTTC. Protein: CASSQDVSSYNEQFF.

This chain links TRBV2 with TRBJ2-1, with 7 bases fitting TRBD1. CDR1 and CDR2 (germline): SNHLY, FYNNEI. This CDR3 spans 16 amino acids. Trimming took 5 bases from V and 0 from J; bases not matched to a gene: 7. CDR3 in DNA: TGTGCCAGCAGTTACGGACAGGTGGTCTCCTACAATGAGCAGTTCTTC. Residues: CASSYGQVVSYNEQFF.

The CDR3 sequence is CSVEAVQGATEAFF. The CDR3 DNA is TGCAGCGTTGAAGCCGTACAGGGGGCCACTGAAGCTTTCTTT. V usage is TRBV29-1 and J usage is TRBJ1-1, with 9 bases identical to TRBD1. The CDR3 is made up of 14 amino acids. Trimming took 1 base from V and 4 from J; bases not matched to a gene: 4. Germline CDR1 reads SQVTM; CDR2 reads ANQGSEA.

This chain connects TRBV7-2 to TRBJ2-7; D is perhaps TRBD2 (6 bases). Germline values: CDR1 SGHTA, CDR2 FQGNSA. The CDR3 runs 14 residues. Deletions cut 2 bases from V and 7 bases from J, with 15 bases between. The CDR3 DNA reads TGTGCCAGCAGCTTACTTGGGGCGGCGGGGGAGCAGTACGTC. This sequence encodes CASSLLGAAGEQYV.

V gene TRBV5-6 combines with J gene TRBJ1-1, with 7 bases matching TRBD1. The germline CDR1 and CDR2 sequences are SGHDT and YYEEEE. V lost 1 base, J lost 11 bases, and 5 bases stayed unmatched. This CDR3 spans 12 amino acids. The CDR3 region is CASSLISGGAFF. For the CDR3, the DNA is TGTGCCAGCAGCTTGATTTCAGGGGGGGCTTTCTTT.

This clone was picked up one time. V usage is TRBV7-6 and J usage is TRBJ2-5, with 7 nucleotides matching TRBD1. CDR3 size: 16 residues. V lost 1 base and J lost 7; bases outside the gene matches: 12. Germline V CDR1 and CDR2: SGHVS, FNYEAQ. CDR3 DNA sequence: TGTGCCAGCAGCTTAGGGGGACAGCAATTTTGGGGGACCCAGTACTTC. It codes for CASSLGGQQFWGTQYF. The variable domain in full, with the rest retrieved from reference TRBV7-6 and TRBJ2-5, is GAGVSQSPRYKVTKRGQDVALRCDPISGHVSLYWYRQALGQGPEFLTYFNYEAQQDKSGLPNDRFSAERPEGSISTLTIQRTEQRDSAMYRCASSLGGQQFWGTQYFGPGTRLLVL.

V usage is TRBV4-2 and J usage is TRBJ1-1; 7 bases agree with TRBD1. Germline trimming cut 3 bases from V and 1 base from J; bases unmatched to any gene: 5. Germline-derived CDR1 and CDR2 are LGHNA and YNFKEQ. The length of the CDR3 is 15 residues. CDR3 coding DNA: TGTGCCAGCAGCCAGGAGACAGGGACGAACACTGAAGCTTTCTTT. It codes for CASSQETGTNTEAFF.

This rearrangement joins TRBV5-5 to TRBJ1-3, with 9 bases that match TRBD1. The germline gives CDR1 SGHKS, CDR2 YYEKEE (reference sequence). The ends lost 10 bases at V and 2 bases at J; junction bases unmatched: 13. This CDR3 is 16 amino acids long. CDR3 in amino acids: CASANLQGAPGNTIYF. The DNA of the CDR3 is TGTGCCTCAGCAAATCTACAGGGGGCGCCTGGAAACACCATATATTTT.

This chain's CDR3 is CASSIGIAGINEQFF. CDR3 sequence (DNA): TGTGCCAGTAGTATTGGGATAGCGGGGATTAATGAGCAGTTCTTC. The chain joins TRBV19 to TRBJ2-1, with 8 bases that match TRBD2. V dropped 3 bases and J dropped 7; count of bases not matched to a gene: 8. This CDR3 comprises 15 residues. Germline CDR1 is LNHDA and CDR2 is SQIVND (reference sequence).

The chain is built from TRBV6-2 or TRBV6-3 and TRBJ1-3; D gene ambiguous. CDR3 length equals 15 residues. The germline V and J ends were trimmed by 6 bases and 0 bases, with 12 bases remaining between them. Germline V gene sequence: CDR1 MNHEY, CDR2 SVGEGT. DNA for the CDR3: TGTGCCAGCAGCCACTATCGCAGCTCTGGAAACACCATATATTTT. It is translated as CASSHYRSSGNTIYF.

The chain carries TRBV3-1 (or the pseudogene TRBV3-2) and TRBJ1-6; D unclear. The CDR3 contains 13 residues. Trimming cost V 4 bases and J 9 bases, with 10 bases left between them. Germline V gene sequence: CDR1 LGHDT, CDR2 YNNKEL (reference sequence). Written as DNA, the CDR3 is TGTGCCAGCAGCCTAGTCAGGTTTTCACCCCTCCACTTT. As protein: CASSLVRFSPLHF.

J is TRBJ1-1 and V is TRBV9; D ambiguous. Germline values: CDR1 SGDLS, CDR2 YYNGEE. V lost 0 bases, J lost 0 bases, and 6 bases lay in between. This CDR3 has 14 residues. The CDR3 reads CASSVGELNTEAFF. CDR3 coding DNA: TGTGCCAGCAGCGTAGGGGAGTTGAACACTGAAGCTTTCTTT.